This is a list of T cell receptor beta chains from one sample in a study of shared clonotypes between healthy human individuals. Clones were read by immunoSEQ multiplex PCR, and TCRdb kept only the in-frame ones, dropping some. In the table there are 400,000 to 500,000 clones, around 80% of which are singletons. Material for sequencing was PBMCs. These receptor sequences come from a middle-aged woman in good health. Some clones in this sample may be carry-over from other donors' samples. Both conserved end residues are part of each CDR3. The D gene is left open where the match is weak. Clone sizes are given selectively: once, few, many, or a class where the clone is expanded.

J | D | V | size | CDR3 | DNA
TRBJ2-5 | TRBD1 | TRBV11-2 | . | CASSVGQGYQYF | TGTGCCAGCAGCGTCGGACAGGGATATCAGTACTTC
TRBJ2-3 | . | TRBV9 | . | CASSVAGDFSTDTQYF | TGTGCCAGCAGCGTAGCTGGGGATTTTAGCACAGATACGCAGTATTTT
TRBJ1-2 | TRBD1 | TRBV29-1 | . | CSVAGRSPARGTSNYGYTF | TGCAGCGTTGCCGGACGTTCCCCTGCCAGGGGGACTTCTAACTATGGCTACACCTTC
TRBJ2-4 | . | TRBV28 | . | CASSPRSGGAKNIQYF | TGTGCCAGCAGCCCTCGGAGTGGGGGCGCAAAAAACATTCAGTACTTC
TRBJ2-1 | . | TRBV19 | . | CASSIFGNEQFF | TGTGCCAGTAGTATATTTGGCAATGAGCAGTTCTTC
TRBJ2-3 | . | TRBV4-3 | . | CASSQLTHRVGRVDTQYF | TGCGCCAGCAGCCAACTCACCCACAGGGTAGGGCGTGTTGATACGCAGTATTTT
TRBJ2-3 | . | TRBV15 | few | CATSRDSGASTQYF | TGTGCCACCAGCAGAGATTCGGGGGCGAGTACGCAGTATTTT
TRBJ2-1 | . | TRBV19 | once | CASSPRAITTNEQFF | TGTGCCAGTAGTCCCCGGGCAATCACCACCAATGAGCAGTTCTTC
TRBJ1-5 | . | TRBV6-5 | . | CASSFLDGNNQPQHF | TGTGCCAGCAGTTTCCTAGACGGTAACAATCAGCCCCAGCATTTT
TRBJ2-3 | TRBD1 | TRBV5-1 | . | CASSLVSGGGDTQYF | TGCGCCAGCAGCTTGGTTTCAGGGGGCGGAGATACGCAGTATTTT
TRBJ2-1 | TRBD2 | TRBV29-1 | . | CSVAVTSGSYEQFF | TGCAGCGTTGCCGTGACTAGCGGGAGTTATGAGCAGTTCTTC
TRBJ2-2 | . | TRBV5-1 | . | CASTLKLAANTGELFF | TGCGCCAGCACTCTGAAACTAGCCGCGAACACCGGGGAGCTGTTTTTT
TRBJ1-5 | TRBD1 | TRBV9 | . | CASSDGQGDQPQHF | TGTGCCAGCAGCGATGGACAGGGCGATCAGCCCCAGCATTTT
TRBJ2-3 | . | TRBV12-2 | . | CASRLRAGGSTDTQYF | TGTGCAAGTCGCTTAAGGGCGGGAGGGTCGACAGATACGCAGTATTTT
TRBJ1-1 | . | TRBV28 | . | CASSLGVWAGTEAFF | TGTGCCAGCAGTTTAGGAGTGTGGGCAGGGACTGAAGCTTTCTTT
TRBJ1-2 | . | TRBV4-1 | once | CASSSSGRGYGYAF | TGCGCCAGCAGCTCAAGCGGCAGGGGCTATGGCTACGCCTTC
TRBJ2-6 | . | TRBV27 | . | CASRGGLSSGANVLTF | TGTGCCAGCAGGGGGGGCCTAAGCTCTGGGGCCAACGTCCTGACTTTC
TRBJ2-7 | TRBD1 | TRBV28 | . | CASSFETGWAEQYF | TGTGCCAGCAGTTTTGAGACAGGGTGGGCCGAGCAGTACTTC
TRBJ2-2 | . | TRBV18 | . | CASSRGAANTGELFF | TGTGCCAGCTCTCGGGGAGCCGCGAACACCGGGGAGCTGTTTTTT
TRBJ1-5 | . | TRBV10-3 | . | CAISEGQGYQPQHF | TGTGCCATCAGTGAGGGCCAGGGGTATCAGCCCCAGCATTTT
TRBJ1-2 | TRBD1 | TRBV11-2 | . | CASSTGGAYGYTF | TGTGCCAGCAGCACAGGGGGCGCCTATGGCTACACCTTC
TRBJ2-7 | . | TRBV2 | . | CASSERRPSYEQYF | TGTGCCAGCAGTGAAAGGCGACCATCCTACGAGCAGTACTTC
TRBJ1-5 | . | TRBV7-9 | . | CASSLEGTGPQHF | TGTGCCAGCAGCTTAGAAGGGACGGGGCCCCAGCATTTT
TRBJ1-3 | . | TRBV4-3 | . | CASSQDLTGNWDTIYF | TGCGCCAGCAGCCAAGATCTCACAGGGAATTGGGACACCATATATTTT
TRBJ2-4 | TRBD2 | TRBV13 | . | CASRPGLARNIQYF | TGTGCCAGCAGACCCGGACTAGCACGAAACATTCAGTACTTC
TRBJ1-4 | . | TRBV30 | . | CAWSLSGGRGKLFF | TGTGCCTGGAGTCTGTCAGGTGGCAGGGGAAAACTGTTTTTT
TRBJ1-1 | . | TRBV4-1 | . | CASSIGGGGNTEAFF | TGCGCCAGCAGCATAGGGGGTGGGGGTAACACTGAAGCTTTCTTT
TRBJ2-5 | . | TRBV19 | . | CASSITTGRETQYF | TGTGCCAGTAGTATCACGACAGGTCGGGAGACCCAGTACTTC
TRBJ1-1 | . | TRBV29-1 | . | CSVEGAVDTEAFF | TGCAGCGTTGAGGGGGCGGTGGACACTGAAGCTTTCTTT
TRBJ1-1 | TRBD1 | TRBV15 | . | CATSRRQGMDKAFF | TGTGCCACCAGCAGGAGACAGGGGATGGATAAAGCTTTCTTT
TRBJ1-6 | TRBD1 | TRBV6-6 | . | CASSYLDRVNSPLHF | TGTGCCAGCAGTTACCTGGACAGGGTGAATTCACCCCTCCACTTT
TRBJ1-1 | . | TRBV5-1 | . | CASSLVRTENTEAFF | TGCGCCAGCAGCTTGGTCAGGACAGAGAACACTGAAGCTTTCTTT
TRBJ2-7 | . | TRBV20-1 | . | CRDYGDEQYF | TGCAGGGACTACGGGGACGAGCAGTACTTC
TRBJ2-7 | . | TRBV7-6 | . | CASSSQKSSYEQYF | TGTGCCAGCAGCTCCCAAAAGAGCTCCTACGAGCAGTACTTC
TRBJ2-7 | . | TRBV5-4 | . | CASSSGGSSYEQYF | TGTGCCAGCAGCTCCGGGGGCAGCTCCTACGAGCAGTACTTC
TRBJ2-1 | . | TRBV30 | few | CALRAVSSYNEQFF | TGTGCCTTAAGAGCGGTTAGCTCCTACAATGAGCAGTTCTTC
TRBJ1-5 | TRBD1 | TRBV28 | . | CANGGQGYQPQHF | TGTGCCAACGGGGGACAGGGATATCAGCCCCAGCATTTT
TRBJ2-7 | TRBD2 | TRBV19 | . | CASSNSGSFNEQYF | TGTGCCAGTAGTAATAGCGGGAGTTTTAACGAGCAGTACTTC
TRBJ1-1 | . | TRBV5-4 | . | CASSFLAGNTEAFF | TGTGCCAGCAGCTTTTTGGCGGGGAACACTGAAGCTTTCTTT
TRBJ1-2 | . | TRBV4-2 | . | CASSQVQGDTIFYGYTF | TGTGCCAGCAGCCAAGTTCAAGGGGACACCATATTCTATGGCTACACCTTC
TRBJ2-5 | . | TRBV6-6 | . | CASSPGGHTQYF | TGTGCCAGCTCTCCAGGGGGGCACACCCAGTACTTC
TRBJ2-3 | TRBD1 | TRBV7-2 | . | CASSRWTGENTQYF | TGTGCCAGCAGTCGCTGGACAGGGGAGAATACGCAGTATTTT
TRBJ1-4 | TRBD1 | TRBV27 | . | CASSQTGGMEKLFF | TGTGCCAGCAGTCAGACAGGGGGAATGGAAAAACTGTTTTTT
TRBJ1-4 | . | TRBV11-2 | few | CASSRGAHPEKLFF | TGTGCCAGCAGCCGGGGGGCCCACCCTGAAAAACTGTTTTTT
TRBJ1-1 | TRBD1 | TRBV5-5 | . | CASSSTGATEAFF | TGTGCCAGCAGTTCGACAGGGGCCACTGAAGCTTTCTTT
TRBJ2-7 | TRBD1 | TRBV5-1 | . | CASSNPGQGSEQYF | TGCGCCAGCAGCAACCCGGGACAGGGGTCCGAGCAGTACTTC
TRBJ2-5 | TRBD2 | TRBV18 | . | CASSERGYQETQYF | TGTGCCAGCTCAGAGCGGGGATACCAAGAGACCCAGTACTTC
TRBJ2-7 | . | TRBV7-9 | . | CASSLHYEQYF | TGTGCCAGCAGCCTCCACTACGAGCAGTACTTC
TRBJ2-3 | TRBD2 | TRBV29-1 | . | CSVPRAGVGADTQYF | TGCAGCGTCCCACGGGCGGGAGTCGGTGCAGATACGCAGTATTTT
TRBJ2-3 | . | TRBV11-3 | . | CASSRSEADTQYF | TGTGCCAGCAGCCGATCGGAGGCAGATACGCAGTATTTT
TRBJ1-1 | . | TRBV14 | few | CASSLVPRGLEAFF | TGTGCCAGCAGTCTTGTACCTCGGGGCCTTGAAGCTTTCTTT
TRBJ2-2 | TRBD2 | TRBV7-7 | . | CASSLVAGVHGELFF | TGTGCCAGCAGCTTAGTCGCGGGAGTACACGGGGAGCTGTTTTTT
TRBJ1-2 | . | TRBV6-5 | . | CASSSQDSYYGYTF | TGTGCCAGCAGTTCCCAGGACAGCTACTATGGCTACACCTTC
TRBJ1-4 | . | TRBV18 | . | CASSPGWDEKLFF | TGTGCCAGCTCACCCGGGTGGGATGAAAAACTGTTTTTT
TRBJ2-1 | . | TRBV6-6 | . | CASNQGSYNEQFF | TGTGCCAGCAACCAGGGTTCGTACAATGAGCAGTTCTTC
TRBJ2-7 | TRBD2 | TRBV9 | . | CASSVGPVAGASEQYF | TGTGCCAGCAGCGTAGGCCCAGTGGCGGGAGCGAGCGAGCAGTACTTC
TRBJ2-7 | TRBD2 | TRBV6-4 | . | CASSVPKPGLAGQEQYF | TGTGCCAGCAGTGTCCCTAAACCGGGACTAGCGGGGCAGGAGCAGTACTTC